The T cell receptor (beta chain) described here comes from a study of Tregs in tolerant kidney transplant recipients (dated by TCRdb to about 2019). General notes on the study: Related donors were used in the transplants with nonmyeloablative bone marrow transplantation, and mixed chimerism was transient in the human trials. TCRbeta sequencing was used in the study to identify donor-specific regulatory T cells before combined kidney and bone marrow transplantation, and the identified cells were then tracked after transplant.

For TCRbeta CDR3 sequencing, genomic DNA was extracted from sorted cells using the QIAGEN DNeasy Blood and Tissue Kit. High-throughput TCRbeta CDR3 sequencing, including PCR amplification with bias correction and internal controls, was performed commercially through immunoSEQ. Processing in the source paper ran as follows. A unique productive TCRbeta sequence was defined by the CDR3 nucleotide sequence when primers matched, and otherwise by the CDR3 amino acid sequence together with the Vbeta and Jbeta genes. To correct for sorting error, sequences found in more than one sorted population at a frequency ratio of 2:1 or less were discarded, and the remaining shared sequences were assigned to the population with the higher frequency. Donor-reactive sequences were defined as at least 5-fold expanded in CFSE-low cells versus unstimulated cells, with frequency of at least 0.01% in CFSE-low cells. Jensen-Shannon divergence, calculated on the top 100 TCRbeta sequences ranked by frequency, was used to quantify repertoire divergence. For samples with multiple sequencing runs, sorting error was corrected separately for each run before the runs were pooled. Sourced from immuneACCESS, this table was stored by TCRdb with only in-frame sequences that have V and J called. A share of the clones is absent; for the studies checked, an unresolved V gene accounts for under half, and the remainder has no known explanation. Clone size and the V and J calls come from that table; the DNA yielded D and trimming. Recorded for this sample are approximately 75,000 clones; 91% of them occurred a single time. The top ten constitute approximately 0.3% of the sample.

The paper as a whole reports these results and caveats: Because the PCR primers were changed over time for some patients, nucleotide-level comparison could not be performed across the samples from those patients. The most biologically relevant and donor-specific TCRbeta repertoire appeared to be identified by expanding Tregs with activated donor B cells. Biological reproducibility was not examined directly, but technical replication error appeared to be minimal. In tolerant patients, the expansion of donor-specific Tregs was greater than global Treg expansion, suggesting that the expansion was antigen-driven rather than nonspecific. Because the study included only a small number of patients, the results must be confirmed in larger populations and under other immunosuppression protocols.

The time point label, read with the paper, signifies: blood sample drawn before combined kidney and bone marrow transplant. Thawed PBMCs were FACS-sorted into unstimulated Tregs (CD4+CD25+CD127-), CD4+ non-Tregs (CD4+CD25-), CD4 cells and CD8 cells. Before Treg sorting, thawed PBMCs were rested overnight at 37°C with around 220 IU/ml IL-2. 4 combined kidney and bone marrow transplant recipients from the ITN036ST trial were included as patients, and samples were available only from these trial subjects. Healthy control blood was processed by Ficoll density gradient to PBMCs and cryopreserved; patient PBMCs were collected before and after transplant. As concerns this clone: It has no known antigen specificity. Base qualities are not at hand, and no much larger clone is one base apart.

The CDR3, from cysteine to phenylalanine, totals 15 residues. The retained sequence is limited to the CDR3, 45 bases, with the frame set at the first base. From the germline V gene, CDR1 is SGDLS and CDR2 is YYNGEE. Germline trimming: 0 bases from V, 4 bases from J; junction bases outside gene matches: 4. This specimen was Tregs from blood, taken before the transplant. The sequence joins TRBV9 to TRBJ1-5; 7 central bases correspond to TRBD1. The receptor was derived from a human donor who received a combined kidney and bone marrow transplant. The CDR3 protein sequence reads: CASSVGGTENQPQHF. The nucleotide sequence reads TGTGCCAGCAGCGTAGGGGGGACAGAGAATCAGCCCCAGCATTTT.